This TCR beta chain was obtained from a study of PD-L1 blockade in urothelial cancer. About the study: Of approximately 30 patients, around 25 were males with bladder-origin urothelial cancer. At 3 weeks (second dose) and 6 weeks after starting treatment, blood was analyzed.

Germline V lookup: CDR1 SGHVS, CDR2 FQNEAQ. V trimming: 4 bases; J trimming: 0 bases; junction bases outside the gene matches: 4. CDR3 size: 16 residues. PCRs each included synthetic TCR analog templates spiked in. Clones were sequenced by immunoSEQ multiplex PCR, and TCRdb holds only the in-frame ones, with some missing. The repertoire includes about 74,000 clones, around four fifths of them detected once, and 4% to 6% sits in the top ten. The V gene is TRBV7-8, the J gene TRBJ2-2; TRBD2 agrees at 8 bases. Sample: PBMCs, taken around atezolizumab (anti-PD-L1) treatment. This sequence was found in a man between 65 and 79 years old with urothelial cancer. CDR3 sequence: CASSYTSGTNTGELFF. For the CDR3, the DNA is TGTGCCAGCAGCTATACTAGCGGTACGAACACCGGGGAGCTGTTTTTT.